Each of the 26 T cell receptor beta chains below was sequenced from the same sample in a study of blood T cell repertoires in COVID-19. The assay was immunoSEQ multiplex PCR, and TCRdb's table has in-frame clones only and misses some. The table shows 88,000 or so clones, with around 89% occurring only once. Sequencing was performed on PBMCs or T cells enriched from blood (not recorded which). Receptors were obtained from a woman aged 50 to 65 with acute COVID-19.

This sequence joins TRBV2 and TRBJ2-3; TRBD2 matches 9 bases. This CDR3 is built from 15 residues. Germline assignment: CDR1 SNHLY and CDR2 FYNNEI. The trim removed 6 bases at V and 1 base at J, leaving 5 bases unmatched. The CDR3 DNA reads TGTGCCAGCAGCAAATTAGCGGGAGGCACAGATACGCAGTATTTT. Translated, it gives CASSKLAGGTDTQYF.

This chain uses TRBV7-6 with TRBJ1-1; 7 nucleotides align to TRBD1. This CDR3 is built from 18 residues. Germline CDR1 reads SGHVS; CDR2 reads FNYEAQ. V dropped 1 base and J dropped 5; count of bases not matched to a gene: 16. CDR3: CASSLGRLRTGGGTEAFF. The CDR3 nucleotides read TGTGCCAGCAGCTTAGGGCGTCTGCGGACAGGTGGGGGGACTGAAGCTTTCTTT.

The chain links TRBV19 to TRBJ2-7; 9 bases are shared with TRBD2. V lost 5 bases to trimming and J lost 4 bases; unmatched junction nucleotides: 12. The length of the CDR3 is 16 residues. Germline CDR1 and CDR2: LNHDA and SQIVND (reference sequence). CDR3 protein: CASSPGLSSGIYEQYF. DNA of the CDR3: TGTGCCAGTAGTCCCGGGCTGTCTAGCGGGATTTACGAGCAGTACTTC.

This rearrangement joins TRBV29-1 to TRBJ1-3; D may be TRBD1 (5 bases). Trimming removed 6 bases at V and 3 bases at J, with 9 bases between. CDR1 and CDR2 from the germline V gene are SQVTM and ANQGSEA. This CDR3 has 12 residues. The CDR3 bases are TGCAGCGTCGACGGGGGTGGAAACACCATATATTTT. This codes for CSVDGGGNTIYF. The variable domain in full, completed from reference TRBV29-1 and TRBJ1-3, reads SAVISQKPSRDICQRGTSLTIQCQVDSQVTMMFWYRQQPGQSLTLIATANQGSEATYESGFVIDKFPISRPNLTFSTLTVSNMSPEDSSIYLCSVDGGGNTIYFGEGSWLTVV.

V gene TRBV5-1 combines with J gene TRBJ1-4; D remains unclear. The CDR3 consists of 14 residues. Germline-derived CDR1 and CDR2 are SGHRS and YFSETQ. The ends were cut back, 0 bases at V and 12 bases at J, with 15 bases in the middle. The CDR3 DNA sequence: TGCGCCAGCAGCTTGGAGGCAGGCACAATGGAACTGTTTTTT. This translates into CASSLEAGTMELFF.

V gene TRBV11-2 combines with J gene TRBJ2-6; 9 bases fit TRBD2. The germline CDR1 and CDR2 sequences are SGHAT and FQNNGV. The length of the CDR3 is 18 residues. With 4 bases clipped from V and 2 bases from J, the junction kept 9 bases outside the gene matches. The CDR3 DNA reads TGTGCCAGCAGCTCCAGCGGGGGGTGGGGAGCTGGGGCCAACGTCCTGACTTTC. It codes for CASSSSGGWGAGANVLTF.

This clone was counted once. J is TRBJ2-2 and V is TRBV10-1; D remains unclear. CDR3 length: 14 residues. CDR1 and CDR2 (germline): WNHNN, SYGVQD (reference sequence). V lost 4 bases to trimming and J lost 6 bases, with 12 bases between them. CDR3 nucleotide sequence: TGCGCCAGCAGTGGGCCTTCAAACCCCGGGGAGCTGTTTTTT. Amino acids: CASSGPSNPGELFF.

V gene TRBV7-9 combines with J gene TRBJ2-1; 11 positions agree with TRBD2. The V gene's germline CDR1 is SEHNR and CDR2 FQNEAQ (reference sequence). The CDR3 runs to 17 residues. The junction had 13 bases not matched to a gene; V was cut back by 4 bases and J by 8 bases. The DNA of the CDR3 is TGTGCCAGCAGCTCCCAACCGGGGCTAGCGGGAGGCCATGAGCAGTTCTTC. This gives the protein CASSSQPGLAGGHEQFF.

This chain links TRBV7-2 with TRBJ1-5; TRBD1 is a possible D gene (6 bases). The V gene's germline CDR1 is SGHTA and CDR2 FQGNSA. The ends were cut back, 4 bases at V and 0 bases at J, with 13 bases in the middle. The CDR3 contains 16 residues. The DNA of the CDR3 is TGTGCCAGCAGCTCAGGGGACACAGTTAGCAATCAGCCCCAGCATTTT. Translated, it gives CASSSGDTVSNQPQHF. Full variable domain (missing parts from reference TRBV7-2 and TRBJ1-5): GAGVSQSPSNKVTEKGKDVELRCDPISGHTALYWYRQSLGQGLEFLIYFQGNSAPDKSGLPSDRFSAERTGGSVSTLTIQRTQQEDSAVYLCASSSGDTVSNQPQHFGDGTRLSIL.

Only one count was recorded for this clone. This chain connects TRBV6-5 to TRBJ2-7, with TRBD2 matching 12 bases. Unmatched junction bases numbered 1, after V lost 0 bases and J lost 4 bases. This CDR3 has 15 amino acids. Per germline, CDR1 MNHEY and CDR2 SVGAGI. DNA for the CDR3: TGTGCCAGCAGTTACTCGACTAGCGGGAGTTACGAGCAGTACTTC. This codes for CASSYSTSGSYEQYF.

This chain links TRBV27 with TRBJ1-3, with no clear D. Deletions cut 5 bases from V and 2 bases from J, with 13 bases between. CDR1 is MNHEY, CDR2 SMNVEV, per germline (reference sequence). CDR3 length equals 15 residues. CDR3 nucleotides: TGTGCCAGCAGTCTACGAGAGGGTGCTGGAAACACCATATATTTT. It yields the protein CASSLREGAGNTIYF.

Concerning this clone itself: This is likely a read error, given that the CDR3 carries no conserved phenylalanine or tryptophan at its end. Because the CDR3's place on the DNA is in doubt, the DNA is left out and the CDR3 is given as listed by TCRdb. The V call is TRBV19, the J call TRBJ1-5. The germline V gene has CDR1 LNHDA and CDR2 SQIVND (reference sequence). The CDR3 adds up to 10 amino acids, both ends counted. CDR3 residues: CASSIGGGSI.

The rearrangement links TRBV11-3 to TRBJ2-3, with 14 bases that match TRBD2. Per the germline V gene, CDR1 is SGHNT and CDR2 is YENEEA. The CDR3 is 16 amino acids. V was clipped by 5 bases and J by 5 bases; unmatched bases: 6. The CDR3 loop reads CASSQQTSGRGDTQYF. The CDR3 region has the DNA TGTGCCAGCAGCCAGCAGACTAGCGGGAGGGGAGATACGCAGTATTTT.

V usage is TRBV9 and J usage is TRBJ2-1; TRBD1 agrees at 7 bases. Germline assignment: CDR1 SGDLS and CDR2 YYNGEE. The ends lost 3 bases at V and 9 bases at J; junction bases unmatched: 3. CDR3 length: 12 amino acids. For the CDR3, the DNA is TGTGCCAGCAGCGCCACAGGGGTTGAGCAGTTCTTC. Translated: CASSATGVEQFF. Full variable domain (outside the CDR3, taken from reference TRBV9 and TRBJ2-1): DSGVTQTPKHLITATGQRVTLRCSPRSGDLSVYWYQQSLDQGLQFLIQYYNGEERAKGNILERFSAQQFPDLHSELNLSSLELGDSALYFCASSATGVEQFFGPGTRLTVL.

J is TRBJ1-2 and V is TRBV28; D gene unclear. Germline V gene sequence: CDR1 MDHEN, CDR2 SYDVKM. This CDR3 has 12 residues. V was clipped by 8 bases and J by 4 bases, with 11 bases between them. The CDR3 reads CASGPASYGYTF. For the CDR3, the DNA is TGTGCCAGCGGGCCTGCCTCCTATGGCTACACCTTC.

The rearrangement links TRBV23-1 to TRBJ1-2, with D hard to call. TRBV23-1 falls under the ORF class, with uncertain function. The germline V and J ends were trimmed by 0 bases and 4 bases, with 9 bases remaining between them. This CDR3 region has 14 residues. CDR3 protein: CASSQSRYSYGYTF. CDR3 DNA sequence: TGCGCCAGCAGTCAATCGAGGTATTCCTATGGCTACACCTTC.

CDR3 sequence reads: CASSSQENTEAFF. The CDR3 coding sequence is TGTGCCAGCAGTTCCCAGGAAAACACTGAAGCTTTCTTT. V is TRBV12-3 or TRBV12-4 and J is TRBJ1-1; D unclear. Trimming left V 4 bases short and J 2 bases short, with 8 bases between. This CDR3 is 13 amino acids long.

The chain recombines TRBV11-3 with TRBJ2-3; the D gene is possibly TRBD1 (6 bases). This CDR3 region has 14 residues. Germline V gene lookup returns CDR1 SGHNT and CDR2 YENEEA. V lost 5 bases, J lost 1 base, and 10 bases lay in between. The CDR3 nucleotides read TGTGCCAGCAGCCGCCGGACAGGCACAGATACGCAGTATTTT. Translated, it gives CASSRRTGTDTQYF.

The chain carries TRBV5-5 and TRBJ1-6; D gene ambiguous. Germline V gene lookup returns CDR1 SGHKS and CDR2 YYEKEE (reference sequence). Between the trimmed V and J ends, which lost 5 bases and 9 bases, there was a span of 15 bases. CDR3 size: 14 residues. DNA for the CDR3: TGTGCCAGCAGGTTTCTAGCGTCCGGTTCACCCCTCCACTTT. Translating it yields CASRFLASGSPLHF.

The CDR3 spells CATSRALGARDGLNTEAFF. In nucleotides, the CDR3 is TGTGCCACCAGCAGAGCCTTAGGGGCAAGAGATGGGCTGAACACTGAAGCTTTCTTT. The chain links TRBV15 to TRBJ1-1; a possible D gene is TRBD1 (5 bases). There are 19 residues in the CDR3. V was shortened by 1 base and J by 0 bases, with 21 bases between the two germline ends. CDR1 and CDR2 from the germline V gene are LNHNV and YYDKDF (reference sequence).

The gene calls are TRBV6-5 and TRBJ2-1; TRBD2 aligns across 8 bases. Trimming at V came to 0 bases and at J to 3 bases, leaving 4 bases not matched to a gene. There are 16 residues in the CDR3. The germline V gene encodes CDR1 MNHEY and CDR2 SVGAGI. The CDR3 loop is CASSYSMTSVYNEQFF. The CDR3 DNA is TGTGCCAGCAGTTACTCTATGACTAGCGTCTACAATGAGCAGTTCTTC.

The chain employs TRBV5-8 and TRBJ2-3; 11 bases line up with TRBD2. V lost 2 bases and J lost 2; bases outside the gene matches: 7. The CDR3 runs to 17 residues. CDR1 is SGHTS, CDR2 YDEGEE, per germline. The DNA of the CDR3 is TGTGCCAGCAGCTTAAACCGACTAGCGGGATACACAGATACGCAGTATTTT. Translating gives CASSLNRLAGYTDTQYF.

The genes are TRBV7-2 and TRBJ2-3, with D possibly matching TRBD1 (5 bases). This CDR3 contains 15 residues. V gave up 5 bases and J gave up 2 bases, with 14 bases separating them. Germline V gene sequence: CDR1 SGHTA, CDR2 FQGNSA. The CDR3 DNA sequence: TGTGCCAGCAGCCCGAGGACAAGCTACACAGATACGCAGTATTTT. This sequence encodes CASSPRTSYTDTQYF.

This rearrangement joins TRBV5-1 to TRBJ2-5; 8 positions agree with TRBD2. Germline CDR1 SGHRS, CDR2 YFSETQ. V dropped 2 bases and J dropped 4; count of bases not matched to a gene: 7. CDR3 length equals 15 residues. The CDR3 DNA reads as TGCGCCAGCAGCTTCCTCAGCGGGAGTGGAGAGACCCAGTACTTC. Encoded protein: CASSFLSGSGETQYF.

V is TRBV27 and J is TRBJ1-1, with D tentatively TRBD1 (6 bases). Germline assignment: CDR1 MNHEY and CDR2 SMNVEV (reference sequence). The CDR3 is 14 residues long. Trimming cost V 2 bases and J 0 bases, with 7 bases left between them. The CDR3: CASSLQGMNTEAFF. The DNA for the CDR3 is TGTGCCAGCAGTTTACAGGGGATGAACACTGAAGCTTTCTTT.

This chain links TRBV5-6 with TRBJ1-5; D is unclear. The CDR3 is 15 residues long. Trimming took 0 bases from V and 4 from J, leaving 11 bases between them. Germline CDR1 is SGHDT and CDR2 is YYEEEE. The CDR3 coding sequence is TGTGCCAGCAGCTTGGCCCCAGGATTTAATCAGCCCCAGCATTTT. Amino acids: CASSLAPGFNQPQHF.